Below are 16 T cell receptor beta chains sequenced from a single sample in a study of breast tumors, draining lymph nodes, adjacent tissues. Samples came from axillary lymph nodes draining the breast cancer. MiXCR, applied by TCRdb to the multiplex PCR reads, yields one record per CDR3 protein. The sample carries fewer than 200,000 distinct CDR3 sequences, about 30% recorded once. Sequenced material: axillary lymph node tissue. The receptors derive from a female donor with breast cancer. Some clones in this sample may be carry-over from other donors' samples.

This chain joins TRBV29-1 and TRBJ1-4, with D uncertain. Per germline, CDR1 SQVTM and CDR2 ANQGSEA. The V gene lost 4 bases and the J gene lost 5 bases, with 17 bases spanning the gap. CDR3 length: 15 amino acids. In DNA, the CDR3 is TGCAGCGTTGCGGACTCCCCAACCGGGAATGAAAAACTGTTTTTT. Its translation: CSVADSPTGNEKLFF.

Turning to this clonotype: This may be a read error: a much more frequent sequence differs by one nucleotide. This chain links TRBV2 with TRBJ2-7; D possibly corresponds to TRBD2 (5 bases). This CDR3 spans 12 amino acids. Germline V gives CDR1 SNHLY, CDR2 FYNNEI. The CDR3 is CASGEARVEQYF. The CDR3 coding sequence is TGTGCCAGCGGTGAAGCGAGGGTCGAGCAGTACTTC.

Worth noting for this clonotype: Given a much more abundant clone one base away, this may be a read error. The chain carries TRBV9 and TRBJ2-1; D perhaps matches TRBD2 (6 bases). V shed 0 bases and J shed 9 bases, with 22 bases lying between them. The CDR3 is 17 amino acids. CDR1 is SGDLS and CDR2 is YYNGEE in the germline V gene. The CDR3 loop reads CASSVGNMRDSATEQFF. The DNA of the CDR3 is TGTGCCAGCAGCGTAGGAAATATGAGGGACTCCGCTACTGAGCAGTTCTTC.

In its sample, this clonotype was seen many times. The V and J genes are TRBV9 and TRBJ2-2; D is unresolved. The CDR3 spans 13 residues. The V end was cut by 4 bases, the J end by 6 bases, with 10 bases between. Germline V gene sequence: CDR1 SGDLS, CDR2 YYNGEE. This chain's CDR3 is CASSKPPSGELFF. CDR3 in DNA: TGTGCCAGCAGCAAGCCCCCTTCCGGGGAGCTGTTTTTT. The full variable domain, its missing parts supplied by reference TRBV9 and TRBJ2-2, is DSGVTQTPKHLITATGQRVTLRCSPRSGDLSVYWYQQSLDQGLQFLIQYYNGEERAKGNILERFSAQQFPDLHSELNLSSLELGDSALYFCASSKPPSGELFFGEGSRLTVL.

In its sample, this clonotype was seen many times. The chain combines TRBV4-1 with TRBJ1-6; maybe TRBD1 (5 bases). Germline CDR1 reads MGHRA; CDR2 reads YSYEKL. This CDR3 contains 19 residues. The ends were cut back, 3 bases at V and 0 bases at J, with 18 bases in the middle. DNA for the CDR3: TGCGCCAGCAGCCATTTTGTCGGGGGAAAGGTCTCCTATAATTCACCCCTCCACTTT. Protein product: CASSHFVGGKVSYNSPLHF.

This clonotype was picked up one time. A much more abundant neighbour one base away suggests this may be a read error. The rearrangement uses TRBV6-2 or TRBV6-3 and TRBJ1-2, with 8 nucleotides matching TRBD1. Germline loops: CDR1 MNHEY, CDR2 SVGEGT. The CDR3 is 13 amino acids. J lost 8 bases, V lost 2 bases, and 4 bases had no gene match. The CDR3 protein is CASSYPTGVGYTF. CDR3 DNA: TGTGCCAGCAGTTACCCGACAGGGGTCGGCTACACCTTC.

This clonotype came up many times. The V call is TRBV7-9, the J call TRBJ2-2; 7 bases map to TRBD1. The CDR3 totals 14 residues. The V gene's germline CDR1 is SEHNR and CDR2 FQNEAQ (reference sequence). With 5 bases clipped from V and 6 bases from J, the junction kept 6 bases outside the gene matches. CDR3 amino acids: CASSPYRGAGELFF. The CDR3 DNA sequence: TGTGCCAGCAGCCCTTACAGGGGTGCCGGGGAGCTGTTTTTT.

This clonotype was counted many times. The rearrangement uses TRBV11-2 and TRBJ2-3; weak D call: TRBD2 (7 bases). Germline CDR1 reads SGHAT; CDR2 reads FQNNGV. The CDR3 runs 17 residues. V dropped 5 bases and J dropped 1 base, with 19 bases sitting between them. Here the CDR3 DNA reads TGTGCCAGCAGCCAAGGGCAGGGGCTAGCGGGCACAGATACGCAGTATTTT. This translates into CASSQGQGLAGTDTQYF.

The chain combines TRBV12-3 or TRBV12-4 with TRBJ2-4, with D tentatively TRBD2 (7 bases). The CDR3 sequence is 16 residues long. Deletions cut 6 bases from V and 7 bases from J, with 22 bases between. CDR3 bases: TGTGCCAGCAGCCGCGACGCTACGGCGGGGGCCAACATTCAGTACTTC. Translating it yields CASSRDATAGANIQYF.

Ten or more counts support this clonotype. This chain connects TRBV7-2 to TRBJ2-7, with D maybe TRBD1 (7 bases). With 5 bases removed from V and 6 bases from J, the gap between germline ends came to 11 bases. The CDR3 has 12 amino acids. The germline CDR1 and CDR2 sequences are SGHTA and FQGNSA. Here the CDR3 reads CASSQGGIEQYF. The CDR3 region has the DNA TGTGCCAGCAGCCAGGGGGGTATCGAGCAGTACTTC.

This chain's CDR3 is CAISLKGFGSPLHF. The CDR3 coding sequence is TGTGCCATCAGTTTAAAGGGGTTCGGTTCACCCCTCCACTTT. This sequence joins TRBV10-3 and TRBJ1-6, with D possibly being TRBD1 (5 bases). CDR3 length: 14 amino acids. Per germline, CDR1 ENHRY and CDR2 SYGVKD. V was clipped by 5 bases and J by 9 bases, with 14 bases between them.

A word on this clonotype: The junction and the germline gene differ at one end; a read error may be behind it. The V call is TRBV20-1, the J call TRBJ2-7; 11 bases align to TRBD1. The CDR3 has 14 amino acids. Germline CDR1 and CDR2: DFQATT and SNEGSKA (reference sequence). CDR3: CSARERTGGSERYF. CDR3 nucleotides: TGCAGTGCTAGAGAACGGACAGGGGGCTCCGAGCGGTACTTC.

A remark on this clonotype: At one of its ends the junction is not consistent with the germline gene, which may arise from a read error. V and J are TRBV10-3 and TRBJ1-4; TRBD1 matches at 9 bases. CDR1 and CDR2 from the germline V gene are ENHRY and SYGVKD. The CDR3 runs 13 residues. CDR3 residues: CAITPSRDRVEIF. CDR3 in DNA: TGTGCCATCACCCCGAGCAGGGACAGGGTCGAGATTTTT.

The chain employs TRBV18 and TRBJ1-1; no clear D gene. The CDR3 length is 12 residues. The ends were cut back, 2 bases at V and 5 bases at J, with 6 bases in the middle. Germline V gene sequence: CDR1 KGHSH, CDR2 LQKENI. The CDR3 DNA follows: TGTGCCAGCTCACCATCGGGAACTGAAGCTTTCTTT. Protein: CASSPSGTEAFF.

CDR3 in amino acids: CASSPGPNTEAFF. The CDR3, as DNA: TGTGCCAGCAGTCCCGGGCCGAACACTGAAGCTTTCTTT. V usage is TRBV5-6 and J usage is TRBJ1-1, with D uncertain. Germline V gives CDR1 SGHDT, CDR2 YYEEEE. This CDR3 contains 13 residues. Trimming removed 5 bases from V and 1 base from J, with 9 bases in between.

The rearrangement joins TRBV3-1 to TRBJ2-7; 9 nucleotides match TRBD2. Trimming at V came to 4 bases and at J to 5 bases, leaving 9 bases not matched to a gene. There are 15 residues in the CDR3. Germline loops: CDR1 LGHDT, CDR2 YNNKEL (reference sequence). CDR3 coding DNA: TGTGCCAGCAGCCGAGCCTTAGCGGGGGATGACGAGCAGTACTTC. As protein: CASSRALAGDDEQYF.